The subject of this entry is one T cell receptor beta chain. Its antigen is currently unknown. Unique molecular identifiers featured in how the TCRbeta library was prepared. Each CDR3 protein gets one entry after TCRdb re-called the PCR reads with MiXCR. The sample records 250,000 or so distinct CDR3 sequences, 20% to 30% being singletons. This sample was taken from a study of T-cell reconstitution after alpha-beta-depleted transplantation in children. General study results and limits: Fresh T-cell production supplied most of the T-cell counts and diversity seen one year after transplant.

CDR1 and CDR2 (germline): SGHVS, FQNEAQ. The CDR3 covers 19 residues. Trimming left V 5 bases short and J 3 bases short, with 26 bases between. Sequenced material: PBMCs, mostly from graft donor cells, taken 360 days after TCRalphabeta/CD19-depleted stem cell transplant. The sequence was collected from a female patient aged 2 to 10 who had a stem cell transplant for congenital amegakaryocytic thrombocytopenia, so the T cells may come from the graft donor. This chain connects TRBV7-8 to TRBJ2-1; no clear D gene. CDR3 in amino acids: CASSLPVRPPPRDYNEQFF. CDR3 sequence (DNA): TGTGCCAGCAGCCTACCGGTCCGCCCGCCCCCCAGAGACTACAATGAGCAGTTCTTC.